This is a list of T cell receptor beta chains from one sample in a study of T-cell memory formation after mild COVID-19. One entry per CDR3 protein results from TCRdb running MiXCR on the 5' RACE reads. The sample gives under 350,000 distinct CDR3 sequences, roughly 17% of which show up once; 20% to 25% is in the top ten. The specimen was PBMCs or a T cell subset sorted from them (not recorded which). These receptors all come from a man aged 18 to 29 who had mild COVID-19 (a few samples of this study predate the infection). Cell type and time point are not known. Both conserved end residues are part of each CDR3. The D gene is left open where the match is weak. Clone size is not always given. Where it is, it says once, few, many or a class for expanded clones.

CDR3 DNA: TGTGCCAGCAGTCCGACCGGGTTAAACACTGAAGCTTTCTTT
CDR3 protein: CASSPTGLNTEAFF
clone size: few
J gene: TRBJ1-1
D gene: .
CDR3 length: 14
V gene: TRBV12-3/TRBV12-4

CDR3 DNA: TGCAGCGTTAGGATTTATGATAACTATGGCTACACCTTC
CDR3 protein: CSVRIYDNYGYTF
clone size: .
J gene: TRBJ1-2
D gene: .
CDR3 length: 13
V gene: TRBV29-1

CDR3 DNA: TGTGCCAGCAGCGGAGGAAATGGTGAAGCTTTCTTT
CDR3 protein: CASSGGNGEAFF
clone size: few
J gene: TRBJ1-1
D gene: .
CDR3 length: 12
V gene: TRBV9

CDR3 DNA: TGTGCCAGCAGCTTAGCGCTCCCGGCAAATTCACCCCTCCACTTT
CDR3 protein: CASSLALPANSPLHF
clone size: .
J gene: TRBJ1-6
D gene: .
CDR3 length: 15
V gene: TRBV7-9

CDR3 DNA: TGTGCCAGCAGTAAAAGACTAGATCCCCCCACAGATACGCAGTATTTT
CDR3 protein: CASSKRLDPPTDTQYF
clone size: once
J gene: TRBJ2-3
D gene: .
CDR3 length: 16
V gene: TRBV12-3/TRBV12-4

CDR3 DNA: TGCGCCAGCAGCCCCTCTCATCCGGGGACTGGGGAGACCCAGTACTTC
CDR3 protein: CASSPSHPGTGETQYF
clone size: few
J gene: TRBJ2-5
D gene: .
CDR3 length: 16
V gene: TRBV4-1

CDR3 DNA: TGTGCCAGCAGTCAGCAGGGACAAGAGACCCAGTACTTC
CDR3 protein: CASSQQGQETQYF
clone size: .
J gene: TRBJ2-5
D gene: .
CDR3 length: 13
V gene: TRBV28

CDR3 DNA: TGCGCCAGCAGCTTGGCTGGCCCGAATATTTATAATTCACCCCTCCACTTT
CDR3 protein: CASSLAGPNIYNSPLHF
clone size: few
J gene: TRBJ1-6
D gene: .
CDR3 length: 17
V gene: TRBV5-1

CDR3 DNA: TGTGCCAGCAACCCCCACCCCGGGGAGGGAGGGGGCGAGACCCAGTACTTC
CDR3 protein: CASNPHPGEGGGETQYF
clone size: .
J gene: TRBJ2-5
D gene: .
CDR3 length: 17
V gene: TRBV6-2/TRBV6-3

CDR3 DNA: TGTGCCAGCAGTTTAGCGGGACTAGCCCCGGGCGAGCAGTACTTC
CDR3 protein: CASSLAGLAPGEQYF
clone size: few
J gene: TRBJ2-7
D gene: TRBD2
CDR3 length: 15
V gene: TRBV12-3/TRBV12-4

CDR3 DNA: TGTGCCAGCAAACGCCTTGGGGGCGAGCAGTACTTC
CDR3 protein: CASKRLGGEQYF
clone size: .
J gene: TRBJ2-7
D gene: .
CDR3 length: 12
V gene: TRBV11-2

CDR3 DNA: TGCGCCAGCAGCGTGGACCCCGGGACCCCTGGAAACACCATATATTTT
CDR3 protein: CASSVDPGTPGNTIYF
clone size: .
J gene: TRBJ1-3
D gene: .
CDR3 length: 16
V gene: TRBV5-1

CDR3 DNA: TGTGCCAGCAGTTACTCGCCGGGGGACGAAAAACTGTTTTTT
CDR3 protein: CASSYSPGDEKLFF
clone size: many
J gene: TRBJ1-4
D gene: .
CDR3 length: 14
V gene: TRBV6-5

CDR3 DNA: TGCGCCAGCAGGGGGGGCCAGGGGAACAATGAGCAGTTCTTC
CDR3 protein: CASRGGQGNNEQFF
clone size: .
J gene: TRBJ2-1
D gene: .
CDR3 length: 14
V gene: TRBV10-2

CDR3 DNA: TGTGCCAGCAGCATGGACTATGGCTACACCTTC
CDR3 protein: CASSMDYGYTF
clone size: few
J gene: TRBJ1-2
D gene: .
CDR3 length: 11
V gene: TRBV6-2/TRBV6-3

CDR3 DNA: TGCGCCAGCAGCCAAGAATTCTTTGCACCGGGGGCGCGGCCCTATGGCTACACCTTC
CDR3 protein: CASSQEFFAPGARPYGYTF
clone size: few
J gene: TRBJ1-2
D gene: .
CDR3 length: 19
V gene: TRBV4-3

CDR3 DNA: TGCAGTGCTCTTAGCGGGGGGGCCCAAGATACGCAGTATTTT
CDR3 protein: CSALSGGAQDTQYF
clone size: few
J gene: TRBJ2-3
D gene: TRBD2
CDR3 length: 14
V gene: TRBV20-1

CDR3 DNA: TGTGCTAGTGGCCACGGCCTAGCGGGGTACAATGAGCAGTTCTTC
CDR3 protein: CASGHGLAGYNEQFF
clone size: .
J gene: TRBJ2-1
D gene: TRBD2
CDR3 length: 15
V gene: TRBV12-5

CDR3 DNA: TGTGCCAGCAGTCCACAGGGTACCCGAGAGACCCAGTACTTC
CDR3 protein: CASSPQGTRETQYF
clone size: few
J gene: TRBJ2-5
D gene: .
CDR3 length: 14
V gene: TRBV6-2/TRBV6-3

CDR3 DNA: TGTGCCAGCAGTATACCAGGGGAGCGCAATCAGCCCCAGCATTTT
CDR3 protein: CASSIPGERNQPQHF
clone size: .
J gene: TRBJ1-5
D gene: .
CDR3 length: 15
V gene: TRBV7-2

CDR3 DNA: TGTGCCAGCAATTTAGCCGGAGCAACTAATGAAAAACTGTTTTTT
CDR3 protein: CASNLAGATNEKLFF
clone size: few
J gene: TRBJ1-4
D gene: .
CDR3 length: 15
V gene: TRBV6-2/TRBV6-3

CDR3 DNA: TGTGCCAGCAGCCCGTTGGACGGACAGGGAAATGAAAAACTGTTTTTT
CDR3 protein: CASSPLDGQGNEKLFF
clone size: few
J gene: TRBJ1-4
D gene: TRBD1
CDR3 length: 16
V gene: TRBV6-5

CDR3 DNA: TGTGCCAGCAGCCAGCAGACTAGCCCCACCTACGAGCAGTACTTC
CDR3 protein: CASSQQTSPTYEQYF
clone size: .
J gene: TRBJ2-7
D gene: TRBD2
CDR3 length: 15
V gene: TRBV3-1

CDR3 DNA: TGTGCCAGCAGCGTAGTAGGCGGAGGGGTTGGTGGCTACACCTTC
CDR3 protein: CASSVVGGGVGGYTF
clone size: few
J gene: TRBJ1-2
D gene: .
CDR3 length: 15
V gene: TRBV9

CDR3 DNA: TGTGCCACCCTCTGGTCCTCGGACAGGACCTCTGGGGCCAACGTCCTGACTTTC
CDR3 protein: CATLWSSDRTSGANVLTF
clone size: .
J gene: TRBJ2-6
D gene: .
CDR3 length: 18
V gene: TRBV21-1

CDR3 DNA: TGCGCCAGCAGCATCCTAGCGGGGGACTCCTACAATGAGCAGTTCTTC
CDR3 protein: CASSILAGDSYNEQFF
clone size: .
J gene: TRBJ2-1
D gene: TRBD2
CDR3 length: 16
V gene: TRBV5-1

CDR3 DNA: TGTGCCAGCAGCCAAGAGGGTCGGGGGTTCATCTCCTACGAGCAGTACTTC
CDR3 protein: CASSQEGRGFISYEQYF
clone size: many
J gene: TRBJ2-7
D gene: .
CDR3 length: 17
V gene: TRBV3-1

CDR3 DNA: TGTGCCAGCAGTGGACAGGGGGCGCGGGATGGCTACACCTTC
CDR3 protein: CASSGQGARDGYTF
clone size: .
J gene: TRBJ1-2
D gene: TRBD1
CDR3 length: 14
V gene: TRBV6-5

CDR3 DNA: TGTGCCAGCAGCTTGGAGCGGGGGCTAGAAGAGACCCAGTACTTC
CDR3 protein: CASSLERGLEETQYF
clone size: .
J gene: TRBJ2-5
D gene: TRBD2
CDR3 length: 15
V gene: TRBV7-9

CDR3 DNA: TGTGCCAGCAGTCGGGAGATGGGAAACACCATATATTTT
CDR3 protein: CASSREMGNTIYF
clone size: few
J gene: TRBJ1-3
D gene: .
CDR3 length: 13
V gene: TRBV12-3/TRBV12-4

CDR3 DNA: TGTGCCAGCAGTCCGGACAGACTTAATTCACCCCTCCACTTT
CDR3 protein: CASSPDRLNSPLHF
clone size: .
J gene: TRBJ1-6
D gene: .
CDR3 length: 14
V gene: TRBV12-3/TRBV12-4

CDR3 DNA: TGCGCCAGCAGCCAGCCGGGGGTCTATGGCTACACCTTC
CDR3 protein: CASSQPGVYGYTF
clone size: few
J gene: TRBJ1-2
D gene: .
CDR3 length: 13
V gene: TRBV4-1

CDR3 DNA: TGTGCCACCAGCCCTGGGACTGAACACACAGATACGCAGTATTTT
CDR3 protein: CATSPGTEHTDTQYF
clone size: .
J gene: TRBJ2-3
D gene: .
CDR3 length: 15
V gene: TRBV24-1

CDR3 DNA: TGTGCCAGCAGCCAGACATCCTACACAGATACGCAGTATTTT
CDR3 protein: CASSQTSYTDTQYF
clone size: few
J gene: TRBJ2-3
D gene: .
CDR3 length: 14
V gene: TRBV6-5

CDR3 DNA: TGTGCCAGCAGCTTAAGCGGGGGGGTCCCGTGGGAGCAGTTCTTC
CDR3 protein: CASSLSGGVPWEQFF
clone size: .
J gene: TRBJ2-1
D gene: TRBD2
CDR3 length: 15
V gene: TRBV7-2

CDR3 DNA: TGTGCCAGCAGTTACGAAGCGGGCGGGGCCACAGATACGCAGTATTTT
CDR3 protein: CASSYEAGGATDTQYF
clone size: few
J gene: TRBJ2-3
D gene: .
CDR3 length: 16
V gene: TRBV6-2/TRBV6-3

CDR3 DNA: TGTGCCAGCAGTAGGGCAGGGAGGGCCTACAATGAGCAGTTCTTC
CDR3 protein: CASSRAGRAYNEQFF
clone size: many
J gene: TRBJ2-1
D gene: TRBD2
CDR3 length: 15
V gene: TRBV12-3/TRBV12-4

CDR3 DNA: TGCGCCAGCAGCCCCCGAGCCGGGGCTTCGAACACCGGGGAGCTGTTTTTT
CDR3 protein: CASSPRAGASNTGELFF
clone size: many
J gene: TRBJ2-2
D gene: .
CDR3 length: 17
V gene: TRBV5-1

CDR3 DNA: TGTGCCAGCAGCCAGTCGGATCGGACCCAGTACTTC
CDR3 protein: CASSQSDRTQYF
clone size: few
J gene: TRBJ2-5
D gene: .
CDR3 length: 12
V gene: TRBV3-1

CDR3 DNA: TGTGCCAGCAGCTTACTTGCGCCAGGGGGAAATTCACCCCTCCACTTT
CDR3 protein: CASSLLAPGGNSPLHF
clone size: .
J gene: TRBJ1-6
D gene: TRBD1
CDR3 length: 16
V gene: TRBV7-9

CDR3 DNA: TGCGCCAGCAGCCAACCTAGACAGGGGAGCTACACCTTC
CDR3 protein: CASSQPRQGSYTF
clone size: .
J gene: TRBJ1-2
D gene: TRBD1
CDR3 length: 13
V gene: TRBV4-1

CDR3 DNA: TGCGCCAGCAGCCCCCTGGGGGCGGTAGGAGAGACCCAGTACTTC
CDR3 protein: CASSPLGAVGETQYF
clone size: .
J gene: TRBJ2-5
D gene: .
CDR3 length: 15
V gene: TRBV5-1

CDR3 DNA: TGTGCCAGCAGTTTGGGGGCAGGGGTTAATTCACCCCTCCACTTT
CDR3 protein: CASSLGAGVNSPLHF
clone size: .
J gene: TRBJ1-6
D gene: .
CDR3 length: 15
V gene: TRBV12-3/TRBV12-4

CDR3 DNA: TGTGCCAGCAGTCGGGCGCGGTTCAACACAGATACGCAGTATTTT
CDR3 protein: CASSRARFNTDTQYF
clone size: .
J gene: TRBJ2-3
D gene: .
CDR3 length: 15
V gene: TRBV6-5

CDR3 DNA: TGTGCCACCAGCAGAGATAGGGGGACAGGGACCGAGCAGTACTTC
CDR3 protein: CATSRDRGTGTEQYF
clone size: few
J gene: TRBJ2-7
D gene: TRBD1
CDR3 length: 15
V gene: TRBV15

CDR3 DNA: TGCAGCGTTGTATCGGACAGGGGATACGAGCAGTACTTC
CDR3 protein: CSVVSDRGYEQYF
clone size: .
J gene: TRBJ2-7
D gene: TRBD1
CDR3 length: 13
V gene: TRBV29-1

CDR3 DNA: TGTGCCAGCAGCTCTGCCCTTAGCGGCGATCAAGAGACCCAGTACTTC
CDR3 protein: CASSSALSGDQETQYF
clone size: .
J gene: TRBJ2-5
D gene: .
CDR3 length: 16
V gene: TRBV7-3

CDR3 DNA: TGTGCCAGCAGACTGTTGGCTAGCGGGGTGAACTACAATGAGCAGTTCTTC
CDR3 protein: CASRLLASGVNYNEQFF
clone size: .
J gene: TRBJ2-1
D gene: TRBD2
CDR3 length: 17
V gene: TRBV5-6

CDR3 DNA: TGTGCCAGCAGTGATTGGGATCCGGGTCGTTCACCCCTCCACTTT
CDR3 protein: CASSDWDPGRSPLHF
clone size: few
J gene: TRBJ1-6
D gene: .
CDR3 length: 15
V gene: TRBV6-1

CDR3 DNA: TGTGCCAGCAGCATGAGACAGGGGTTTTCAGATACGCAGTATTTT
CDR3 protein: CASSMRQGFSDTQYF
clone size: .
J gene: TRBJ2-3
D gene: TRBD1
CDR3 length: 15
V gene: TRBV9

CDR3 DNA: TGTGCCAGCCGAAGACAGGGGGCTCACACCGGGGAGCTGTTTTTT
CDR3 protein: CASRRQGAHTGELFF
clone size: few
J gene: TRBJ2-2
D gene: TRBD1
CDR3 length: 15
V gene: TRBV3-1

CDR3 DNA: TGTGCCAGCAGAACGCGGGTAGGGAATCAGCCCCAGCATTTT
CDR3 protein: CASRTRVGNQPQHF
clone size: few
J gene: TRBJ1-5
D gene: .
CDR3 length: 14
V gene: TRBV6-6

CDR3 DNA: TGCGCCAGCAGCCCCTGGGGACCAGGGAGTCGGGAGCAGTACTTC
CDR3 protein: CASSPWGPGSREQYF
clone size: .
J gene: TRBJ2-7
D gene: .
CDR3 length: 15
V gene: TRBV5-1

CDR3 DNA: TGCGCCAGCAGCGGGACACCTACCTACAATGAGCAGTTCTTC
CDR3 protein: CASSGTPTYNEQFF
clone size: .
J gene: TRBJ2-1
D gene: .
CDR3 length: 14
V gene: TRBV10-2